Following are 28 T cell receptor beta chains from one sample sequenced in a study of Ad26.COV2.S vaccination and SARS-CoV-2 variants. As to treatment: some 19 received Ad26.COV2.S at low or high dose, single or two shots; roughly five received placebo; per-sample allocation not given. The samples were gathered on day 63 after the first injection of vaccine or placebo. TCRdb keeps only in-frame clones here, not all; method: immunoSEQ multiplex PCR. The data show roughly 450,000 clones, 90% seen once. The material was peripheral blood, obtained in a trial of Ad26.COV2.S vaccine versus placebo. The origin of the receptors is a person aged 18 to 59 who received the Ad26.COV2.S COVID-19 vaccine or a placebo.

This chain uses TRBV7-9 with TRBJ2-3, with TRBD1 identical over 7 bases. V lost 0 bases, J lost 2 bases, and 5 bases stayed unmatched. The CDR3 length is 16 residues. CDR1 and CDR2 (germline): SEHNR, FQNEAQ (reference sequence). CDR3 in DNA: TGTGCCAGCAGCTTAGCTGAGGGACAGTACACAGATACGCAGTATTTT. This encodes CASSLAEGQYTDTQYF. The whole variable domain, filled in from reference TRBV7-9 and TRBJ2-3, reads DTGVSQNPRHKITKRGQNVTFRCDPISEHNRLYWYRQTLGQGPEFLTYFQNEAQLEKSRLLSDRFSAERPKGSFSTLEIQRTEQGDSAMYLCASSLAEGQYTDTQYFGPGTRLTVL.

The chain carries TRBV5-4 and TRBJ2-7; 13 nucleotides align to TRBD2. V lost 4 bases, J lost 6 bases, and 10 bases stayed unmatched. The CDR3 totals 16 residues. Germline V gives CDR1 SGHNT, CDR2 YYREEE (reference sequence). The CDR3 DNA sequence: TGTGCCAGCAGCGCCTGGACTAGCGGGAGAGTCGGCGAGCAGTACTTC. Its protein is CASSAWTSGRVGEQYF.

CDR3 in amino acids: CAWSDLWTGGGQPQHF. The CDR3 DNA sequence: TGTGCCTGGAGCGACCTCTGGACAGGAGGTGGTCAGCCCCAGCATTTT. This chain uses TRBV30 with TRBJ1-5; 7 bases match TRBD1. This CDR3 is 16 amino acids long. Per the germline V gene, CDR1 is GTSNPN and CDR2 is SVGIG (reference sequence). The trim removed 3 bases at V and 6 bases at J, leaving 14 bases unmatched.

This chain joins TRBV29-1 and TRBJ2-3; D may be TRBD1 (5 bases). There are 15 residues in the CDR3. The germline V gene has CDR1 SQVTM and CDR2 ANQGSEA. Trimming removed 6 bases at V and 0 bases at J, with 16 bases between. CDR3 region: CSVTNRFSSTDTQYF. CDR3 DNA sequence: TGCAGCGTCACGAACAGGTTTAGTAGCACAGATACGCAGTATTTT.

V is TRBV27 and J is TRBJ2-7, with unresolved D. CDR1 is MNHEY, CDR2 SMNVEV, per germline (reference sequence). This CDR3 has 14 residues. V was shortened by 3 bases and J by 11 bases, with 20 bases between the two germline ends. The CDR3 loop reads CASSFLGGPPIEYF. CDR3 nucleotide sequence: TGTGCCAGCAGTTTTTTAGGCGGACCCCCGATTGAGTACTTC.

The chain employs TRBV2 and TRBJ2-7; D perhaps matches TRBD1 (5 bases). The germline CDR1 and CDR2 sequences are SNHLY and FYNNEI. Between the trimmed V and J ends, which lost 3 bases and 7 bases, there was a span of 13 bases. The CDR3 totals 13 residues. CDR3 coding DNA: TGTGCCAGCAGTGAGTTGACCAAGGGGGAGCAGTACTTC. This sequence encodes CASSELTKGEQYF.

The chain employs TRBV3-1 (or the pseudogene TRBV3-2) and TRBJ1-2; D is unclear. The V gene's germline CDR1 is LGHDT and CDR2 YNNKEL (reference sequence). Trimming shortened V by 2 bases and J by 8 bases, and 12 bases separated the two germline ends. This CDR3 spans 13 amino acids. CDR3 DNA sequence: TGTGCCAGCAGCCAAAACCGGGAGTCGGGCTACACCTTC. Its protein is CASSQNRESGYTF.

This chain links TRBV6-6 with TRBJ2-5, with a tentative D call TRBD2 (6 bases). Trimming shortened V by 0 bases and J by 7 bases, and 18 bases separated the two germline ends. This CDR3 comprises 16 residues. Germline V lookup: CDR1 MNHNY, CDR2 SVGAGI (reference sequence). The CDR3 here is CASSYSPGTQMGTQYF. The CDR3 coding sequence is TGTGCCAGCAGTTACTCCCCAGGGACTCAAATGGGGACCCAGTACTTC.

This clone was detected only a few times. V gene TRBV6-1 combines with J gene TRBJ2-7; 9 bases are shared with TRBD2. Germline-derived CDR1 and CDR2 are MNHNS and SASEGT. The CDR3 runs to 15 residues. V lost 1 base, J lost 5 bases, and 6 bases stayed unmatched. The CDR3 region is CASSEVSGSSHEQYF. The CDR3 coding sequence is TGTGCCAGCAGTGAAGTTAGCGGGAGTTCCCACGAGCAGTACTTC.

This clone showed up just once. The chain uses TRBV7-9 and TRBJ2-3; D possibly uses TRBD1 or TRBD2 (6 bases each). CDR1 SEHNR and CDR2 FQNEAQ come from the germline V gene (reference sequence). The CDR3 consists of 16 residues. V was shortened by 5 bases and J by 2 bases, with 17 bases between the two germline ends. CDR3 sequence: CASSGKAGQPTDTQYF. As DNA, the CDR3 is TGTGCCAGCAGCGGAAAGGCGGGACAACCCACAGATACGCAGTATTTT.

The chain combines TRBV28 with TRBJ2-3; D ambiguous. V was pared by 3 bases and J by 4 bases, with 8 bases between. CDR3 length: 13 residues. CDR1 and CDR2 (germline): MDHEN, SYDVKM. The CDR3 sequence: CASSLTRPDTQYF. In DNA form, the CDR3 reads TGTGCCAGCAGTTTGACCCGGCCAGATACGCAGTATTTT. The complete variable domain, with remaining parts taken from reference TRBV28 and TRBJ2-3, reads DVKVTQSSRYLVKRTGEKVFLECVQDMDHENMFWYRQDPGLGLRLIYFSYDVKMKEKGDIPEGYSVSREKKERFSLILESASTNQTSMYLCASSLTRPDTQYFGPGTRLTVL.

This sequence joins TRBV19 and TRBJ2-1; 7 bases are a match to TRBD2. The CDR3 is 15 amino acids. In germline, CDR1 is LNHDA, CDR2 SQIVND (reference sequence). V was clipped by 1 base and J by 3 bases; unmatched bases: 3. The CDR3 sequence is CASSIVGTIYNEQFF. CDR3 nucleotides: TGTGCCAGTAGTATAGTAGGGACTATCTACAATGAGCAGTTCTTC.

The genes are TRBV29-1 and TRBJ2-1; 13 bases map to TRBD2. The V gene's germline CDR1 is SQVTM and CDR2 ANQGSEA. With V trimmed by 7 bases and J by 8 bases, 5 bases remained unmatched. CDR3 length: 13 residues. CDR3 bases: TGCAGCGGTTGGACTAGCGGGAGTTATGAGCAGTTCTTC. Protein sequence: CSGWTSGSYEQFF.

V and J are TRBV24-1 and TRBJ2-3, with unresolved D. Trimming cost V 4 bases and J 6 bases, with 13 bases left between them. The CDR3 totals 14 residues. Looked up from germline, CDR1 is KGHDR and CDR2 is SFDVKD. CDR3 nucleotides: TGTGCCACCAGTGACACCCGACGGCGGGATACGCAGTATTTT. Encoded protein: CATSDTRRRDTQYF.

The CDR3 sequence is CASSYLGGNTEAFF. The CDR3 region has the DNA TGTGCCAGCAGTTACCTGGGGGGCAACACTGAAGCTTTCTTT. V gene TRBV6-5 combines with J gene TRBJ1-1; perhaps TRBD1 as D (6 bases). V was clipped by 2 bases and J by 2 bases, with 9 bases between them. This CDR3 has 14 amino acids. The V gene's germline CDR1 is MNHEY and CDR2 SVGAGI.

This rearrangement joins TRBV5-1 to TRBJ1-5; tentative D call: TRBD1 (5 bases). The CDR3 runs to 14 residues. V shed 7 bases and J shed 6 bases, with 17 bases lying between them. Germline CDR1 reads SGHRS; CDR2 reads YFSETQ. Here the CDR3 reads CASSRGQEGQPQHF. The CDR3 DNA follows: TGCGCCAGCTCGCGGGGCCAGGAGGGTCAGCCCCAGCATTTT.

The chain is built from TRBV11-3 and TRBJ2-1; 10 nucleotides line up with TRBD2. Losses at the gene ends were 0 bases for V and 8 bases for J; bases not matched to a gene: 1. The length of the CDR3 is 14 residues. The germline V gene encodes CDR1 SGHNT and CDR2 YENEEA. The CDR3 spells CASSLDGTSDEQFF. For the CDR3, the DNA is TGTGCCAGCAGCTTAGATGGGACTAGCGATGAGCAGTTCTTC.

The count of this clone is one. This rearrangement joins TRBV9 to TRBJ1-3, with D possibly matching TRBD1 (6 bases). The germline V gene encodes CDR1 SGDLS and CDR2 YYNGEE. V lost 4 bases, J lost 0 bases, and 17 bases lay in between. The CDR3 has 17 residues. The DNA of the CDR3 is TGTGCCAGCAGCCCCCGTACAGGGATTTTCTCTGGAAACACCATATATTTT. Protein: CASSPRTGIFSGNTIYF.

This clone was seen a handful of times. This chain uses TRBV27 with TRBJ1-5; D is ambiguous. Between the trimmed V and J ends, which lost 9 bases and 1 base, there was a span of 10 bases. Germline-derived CDR1 and CDR2 are MNHEY and SMNVEV (reference sequence). The CDR3 is 13 amino acids. Here the CDR3 reads CASSRVSNQPQHF. CDR3 nucleotides: TGTGCCAGTAGCCGGGTAAGCAATCAGCCCCAGCATTTT.

To note about this clone: Within the sample, other DNA sequences also encode this same CDR3. The chain joins TRBV12-3 or TRBV12-4 to TRBJ1-1, with D uncertain. The CDR3 covers 12 residues. Trimming pared 3 bases from V and 1 base from J, leaving 3 bases between. The CDR3: CASSFPNTEAFF. CDR3 DNA sequence: TGTGCCAGCAGTTTTCCGAACACTGAAGCTTTCTTT.

The V gene is TRBV27, the J gene TRBJ1-5; the D is unclear. Trimming removed 5 bases at V and 5 bases at J, with 10 bases between. Germline assignment: CDR1 MNHEY and CDR2 SMNVEV (reference sequence). This CDR3 spans 13 amino acids. This CDR3 reads CASSPWEDQPQHF. Here the CDR3 DNA reads TGTGCCAGCAGTCCGTGGGAGGATCAGCCCCAGCATTTT.

Points on this clone: The DNA is omitted, as the CDR3 cannot be located on it reliably, and the CDR3 follows TCRdb's listing. CDR3 residues: CASSTSGDNSPLHF. This chain links TRBV2 with TRBJ1-6. Looked up from germline, CDR1 is SNHLY and CDR2 is FYNNEI. With termini counted, the CDR3 has 14 amino acids.

This chain joins TRBV2 and TRBJ1-1; 8 positions match TRBD1. Germline V gene lookup returns CDR1 SNHLY and CDR2 FYNNEI. V lost 2 bases to trimming and J lost 10 bases; unmatched junction nucleotides: 3. The CDR3 is 12 residues long. CDR3 coding DNA: TGTGCCAGCAGTGAACTGGGACAGGCAGCTTTCTTT. This gives the protein CASSELGQAAFF.

The chain carries TRBV12-1 and TRBJ2-5. TRBV12-1 is described as a pseudogene. CDR3 length: 19 residues. CDR3 protein: CASSFRTYCFRWVQETQYF. CDR3 coding DNA: TGTGCCAGCAGCTTTAGGACGTATTGCTTTAGATGGGTTCAAGAGACCCAGTACTTC.

The V call is TRBV6-6, the J call TRBJ1-1, with D perhaps matching TRBD1 (6 bases). Trimming shortened V by 5 bases and J by 4 bases, and 11 bases separated the two germline ends. The germline V gene encodes CDR1 MNHNY and CDR2 SVGAGI (reference sequence). This CDR3 spans 13 amino acids. CDR3 loop: CASSRGLSTEAFF. The CDR3 DNA sequence: TGTGCCAGCAGTAGGGGGTTAAGCACTGAAGCTTTCTTT.

V gene TRBV27 combines with J gene TRBJ1-1, with a tentative D call TRBD1 (6 bases). Germline V gene data show CDR1 as MNHEY and CDR2 as SMNVEV (reference sequence). The CDR3 sequence is 15 residues long. Trimming shortened V by 4 bases and J by 5 bases, and 17 bases separated the two germline ends. The CDR3: CASSSWTRGATEAFF. Written as DNA, the CDR3 is TGTGCCAGCAGTTCCTGGACCCGGGGGGCGACTGAAGCTTTCTTT.

This chain connects TRBV6-5 to TRBJ1-5; D is possibly TRBD1 (6 bases). This CDR3 has 13 residues. Per the germline V gene, CDR1 is MNHEY and CDR2 is SVGAGI. V lost 10 bases, J lost 4 bases, and 14 bases lay in between. The CDR3 DNA follows: TGTGCCACCAAGAGGGGGGGTAATCAGCCCCAGCATTTT. It yields the protein CATKRGGNQPQHF.

The chain links TRBV6-5 to TRBJ2-7, with 9 nucleotides matching TRBD2. Germline assignment: CDR1 MNHEY and CDR2 SVGAGI. The CDR3 extends over 13 amino acids. Trimming took 6 bases from V and 0 from J; bases not matched to a gene: 0. The CDR3 loop reads CASRGLASYEQYF. The CDR3 DNA is TGTGCCAGCAGGGGACTAGCCTCCTACGAGCAGTACTTC.